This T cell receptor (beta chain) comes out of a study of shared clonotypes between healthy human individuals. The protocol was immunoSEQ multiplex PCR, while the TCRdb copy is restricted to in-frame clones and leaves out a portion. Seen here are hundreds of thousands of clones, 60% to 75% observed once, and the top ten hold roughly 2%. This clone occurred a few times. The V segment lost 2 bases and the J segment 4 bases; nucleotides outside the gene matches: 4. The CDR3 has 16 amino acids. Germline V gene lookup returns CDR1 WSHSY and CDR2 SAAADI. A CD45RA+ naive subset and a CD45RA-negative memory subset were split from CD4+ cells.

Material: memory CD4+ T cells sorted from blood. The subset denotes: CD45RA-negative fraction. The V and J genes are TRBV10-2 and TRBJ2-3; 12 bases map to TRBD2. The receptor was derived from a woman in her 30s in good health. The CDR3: CASSEALAGGADTQYF. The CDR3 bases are TGCGCCAGCAGTGAGGCCCTAGCGGGGGGGGCAGATACGCAGTATTTT.